What follows describes a single TCR beta chain. Its specificity is unknown. The source of the sample is a study of OX40 agonist ivuxolimab in advanced cancers. Study background: The patients received ivuxolimab by intravenous route every 2 weeks at 0.01 to 10 mg/kg. Patients receiving dose escalation had hepatocellular carcinoma, melanoma, renal cell or head and neck cancer.

V lost 11 bases and J lost 2, with 16 bases in between. CDR1 is LNHDA and CDR2 is SQIVND in the germline V gene (reference sequence). This CDR3 has 14 amino acids. Study observations and caveats: The investigators did not determine what antigen specificity the expanded peripheral T cells had. More expanded clones were seen, on average, in CD8+ T cells than in CD4+.

Generated by immunoSEQ multiplex PCR, the TCRdb table keeps only in-frame clones and is missing some. The data hold 13,000 to 15,000 clones, with around four fifths observed a single time. The chain recombines TRBV19 with TRBJ1-5; D is unresolved. Sequenced here: CD4+ or CD8+ T cells sorted from blood, sampled in a trial of the OX40 agonist ivuxolimab. The TCR sequence derives from an adult with an advanced solid tumor such as melanoma, head and neck, liver or kidney cancer. CDR3 residues: CASHQLLGNQPQHF. In nucleotides, the CDR3 is TGTGCCTCTCACCAGCTGTTGGGCAATCAGCCCCAGCATTTT.